These T cell receptor beta chains were read from a single sample in a study of cytomegalovirus exposure and HLA in healthy donors. Clones were read by immunoSEQ multiplex PCR, and TCRdb kept only the in-frame ones, dropping some. The profile shows 65,000 to 85,000 clones, around three quarters of them singletons. Sequenced material: PBMCs. These receptors were collected from a middle-aged woman in good health and CMV-seropositive. Both conserved end residues are part of each CDR3. D genes are given only for firm matches. The listing skips clone size in some rows; elsewhere it reads once, few, many or a size class.

d_call,j_call,clone_size,v_call,cdr3_aa,cdr3_nt
-,TRBJ2-7,-,TRBV5-5,CASRSSLTTGFDSYEQYF,TGTGCCAGCAGAAGTAGTCTCACAACAGGGTTCGACTCCTACGAGCAGTACTTC
-,TRBJ2-7,-,TRBV29-1,CSVESYSYEQYF,TGCAGCGTCGAGAGTTATTCCTACGAGCAGTACTTC
TRBD2,TRBJ2-1,-,TRBV7-3,CASSLIAGSSYNEQFF,TGTGCCAGCAGCTTAATAGCGGGGAGCTCCTACAATGAGCAGTTCTTC
TRBD1,TRBJ1-2,-,TRBV30,CAWSVTRDRAGYGYTF,TGTGCCTGGAGTGTAACCCGGGACAGGGCGGGCTATGGCTACACCTTC
TRBD2,TRBJ2-2,-,TRBV6-4,CASRVLAGGTGELFF,TGTGCCAGCAGAGTACTAGCGGGAGGCACCGGGGAGCTGTTTTTT
TRBD1,TRBJ1-4,once,TRBV7-9,CASSFGDRGNEKLFF,TGTGCCAGCAGCTTTGGGGACAGGGGGAATGAAAAACTGTTTTTT
-,TRBJ1-2,-,TRBV2,CASRPGLTDGYTF,TGTGCCAGCAGACCCGGGTTAACGGATGGCTACACCTTC
-,TRBJ2-7,-,TRBV2,CASSLDMSYEQYF,TGTGCCAGCAGCCTGGACATGTCCTACGAGCAGTACTTC
TRBD1,TRBJ1-1,-,TRBV10-1,CASILQGTEAFF,TGCGCCAGCATTCTACAGGGGACTGAAGCTTTCTTT
-,TRBJ1-1,-,TRBV2,CASRASGTGVTEAFF,TGTGCCAGCAGGGCGAGTGGGACTGGAGTCACTGAAGCTTTCTTT
-,TRBJ2-7,-,TRBV25-1,CASSPPRGEQYF,TGTGCCAGCAGTCCTCCTCGGGGCGAGCAGTACTTC
-,TRBJ1-5,-,TRBV25-1,CASSENPVDNQPQHF,TGTGCCAGCAGTGAAAATCCGGTAGACAATCAGCCCCAGCATTTT
-,TRBJ2-5,-,TRBV5-1,CASSSPGQETQYF,TGCGCCAGCAGCTCACCGGGCCAAGAGACCCAGTACTTC
TRBD2,TRBJ2-1,-,TRBV28,CASSFMGLAGGDEQFF,TGTGCCAGCAGTTTTATGGGACTAGCGGGAGGGGATGAGCAGTTCTTC
-,TRBJ2-7,-,TRBV29-1,CSVRPQGVGSYEQYF,TGCAGCGTTCGCCCACAGGGCGTAGGGTCCTACGAGCAGTACTTC
TRBD1,TRBJ2-2,-,TRBV19,CASPDRVTGELFF,TGTGCCAGCCCAGACAGGGTCACCGGGGAGCTGTTTTTT
-,TRBJ2-5,-,TRBV9,CASSVNPGTETQYF,TGTGCCAGCAGCGTAAATCCGGGTACAGAGACCCAGTACTTC
TRBD2,TRBJ2-7,-,TRBV28,CASMSGGMDGSYEQYF,TGTGCCAGCATGTCGGGGGGAATGGATGGGTCCTACGAGCAGTACTTC
TRBD1,TRBJ2-7,-,TRBV5-1,CASSPQTGAAYEQYF,TGCGCCAGCAGCCCGCAAACAGGGGCCGCCTACGAGCAGTACTTC
-,TRBJ2-7,-,TRBV4-1,CASGGSSYEQYF,TGCGCCAGCGGGGGGAGCTCCTACGAGCAGTACTTC
TRBD1,TRBJ2-7,-,TRBV5-1,CASSRDSISYEQYF,TGCGCCAGCAGCCGGGACAGCATTTCCTACGAGCAGTACTTC
-,TRBJ2-2,-,TRBV6-1,CASESWSGPGELFF,TGTGCCAGCGAGTCCTGGAGTGGTCCCGGGGAGCTGTTTTTT